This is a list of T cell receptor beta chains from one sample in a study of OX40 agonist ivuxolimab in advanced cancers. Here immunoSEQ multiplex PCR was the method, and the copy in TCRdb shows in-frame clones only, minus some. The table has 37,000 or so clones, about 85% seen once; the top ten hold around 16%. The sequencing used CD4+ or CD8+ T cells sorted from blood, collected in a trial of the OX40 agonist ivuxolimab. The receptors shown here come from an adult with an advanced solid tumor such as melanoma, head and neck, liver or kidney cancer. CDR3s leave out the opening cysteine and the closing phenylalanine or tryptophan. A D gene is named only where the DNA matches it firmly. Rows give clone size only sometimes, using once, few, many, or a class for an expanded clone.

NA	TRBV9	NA	ASSGRGLTNEKLF
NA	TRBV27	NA	ASSLSETANTGELF
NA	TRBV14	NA	ASSHDFNEQF
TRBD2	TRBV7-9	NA	ASSLVGLAATDTQY
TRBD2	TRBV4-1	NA	ASSVAREEGEQY
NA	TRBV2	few	ASSEEPGSNQPQH
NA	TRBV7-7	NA	ASSLASGAGYEQY
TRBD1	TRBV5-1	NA	ASSSGQGAYGYT
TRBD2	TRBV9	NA	ASSPGTSGSDEQF
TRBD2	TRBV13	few	ASSSRLAGAGEQY
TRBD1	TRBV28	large	ASSLSATGTERNGYT
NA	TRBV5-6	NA	ASSFEGVGGLT
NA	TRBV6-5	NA	ASSLVQGIYGYT
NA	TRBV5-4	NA	ASSAPGPEVT
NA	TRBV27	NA	ASRIVGDGHGGYT